The entry below gives a single TCR beta chain sequence along with its context. TCRdb keeps only in-frame clones here, not all; method: immunoSEQ multiplex PCR. The sample yields about 580,000 clones, roughly 98% seen once. Positive CCR7 selection of CD45RO-negative cells yielded the naive CD8 cells, and terminally differentiated effector memory CD45RA+ cells were excluded. The data stem from a study of shared clonotypes between healthy human individuals. The ends were cut back, 2 bases at V and 3 bases at J, with 8 bases in the middle. The germline CDR1 and CDR2 sequences are SGHVS and FQNEAQ. This CDR3 is built from 14 residues.

The source material was naive CD8+ T cells sorted from blood. The clonotype originates from a man aged 25 to 45 in good health. V usage is TRBV7-8 and J usage is TRBJ2-1; possibly TRBD1 for D (5 bases). The CDR3 region has the DNA TGTGCCAGCAGCTTACTGGACAACTACAATGAGCAGTTCTTC. This gives the protein CASSLLDNYNEQFF.